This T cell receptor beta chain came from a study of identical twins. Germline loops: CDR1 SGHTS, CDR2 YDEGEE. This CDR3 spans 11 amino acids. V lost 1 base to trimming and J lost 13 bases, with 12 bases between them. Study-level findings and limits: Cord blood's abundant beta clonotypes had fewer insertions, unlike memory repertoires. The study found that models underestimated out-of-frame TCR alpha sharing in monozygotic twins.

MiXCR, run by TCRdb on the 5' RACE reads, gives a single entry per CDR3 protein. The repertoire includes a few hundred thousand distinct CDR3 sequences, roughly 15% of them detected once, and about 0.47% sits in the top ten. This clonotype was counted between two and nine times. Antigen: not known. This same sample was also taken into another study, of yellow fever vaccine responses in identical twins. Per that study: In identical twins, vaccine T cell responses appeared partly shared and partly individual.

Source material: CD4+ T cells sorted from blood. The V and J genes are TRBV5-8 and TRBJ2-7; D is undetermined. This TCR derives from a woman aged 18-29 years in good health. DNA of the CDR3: TGTGCCAGCAGCTTGTTTGGAGTTCTTTACTTC. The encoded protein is CASSLFGVLYF.